Listed below are T cell receptor beta chains from one sample, sequenced in a study of cytomegalovirus exposure and HLA in healthy donors. Produced via immunoSEQ multiplex PCR; TCRdb's table is partial and in-frame only. There are around 180,000 clones in the sample; around 80% occur only once, and approximately 2% lies in the top ten. The sample comprised PBMCs. These receptors were obtained from a man between 18 and 29 years old in good health and CMV-seronegative. The CDR3 runs from the conserved cysteine through the conserved F or W. D genes are given only for firm matches. Size tells how often a clone was seen (once, few, many) or the class of an expanded clone, and some rows leave it out.

J gene | V gene | D gene | CDR3 length | clone size | CDR3 protein
TRBJ1-4 | TRBV7-9 | NA | 14 | NA | CASSTMHLFEKLFF
TRBJ2-1 | TRBV7-2 | NA | 13 | NA | CASSRLVRNEQFF
TRBJ2-6 | TRBV5-4 | NA | 17 | few | CASSHRRQSSGANVLTF
TRBJ2-2 | TRBV10-2 | NA | 14 | once | CASSEAGYTGELFF
TRBJ2-7 | TRBV2 | TRBD2 | 13 | NA | CASLAGSSYEQYF
TRBJ2-7 | TRBV29-1 | NA | 14 | NA | CSAAETGRSYEQYF
TRBJ2-3 | TRBV19 | NA | 15 | few | CASSKAGGGTDTQYF
TRBJ2-3 | TRBV7-9 | TRBD2 | 15 | NA | CASSPKTSGTYTQYF
TRBJ2-2 | TRBV19 | TRBD2 | 15 | few | CASSIRGGDTGELFF
TRBJ1-2 | TRBV29-1 | NA | 12 | NA | CSVNAANYGYTF
TRBJ2-1 | TRBV10-3 | TRBD2 | 20 | NA | CAIRDNGREQGPSGYNEQFF
TRBJ2-3 | TRBV5-1 | TRBD1 | 16 | NA | CASSPRTGGPTDTQYF
TRBJ1-2 | TRBV5-5 | TRBD1 | 15 | NA | CASTPTGSLNYGYTF
TRBJ2-7 | TRBV28 | TRBD2 | 15 | NA | CASSFLAGEPYEQYF
TRBJ1-2 | TRBV6-6 | TRBD1 | 14 | NA | CASSATGTAYGYTF
TRBJ1-4 | TRBV7-2 | NA | 14 | NA | CASSLTASNEKLFF
TRBJ1-4 | TRBV6-5 | TRBD1 | 15 | NA | CASSYSDRDREKLFF